Following are 7 T cell receptor beta chains from one sample sequenced in a study of metastatic and nonmetastatic thyroid tumors. Patients had received no treatment of any kind before thyroid surgery. TCRdb re-clonotyped the PCR reads through MiXCR. Here the sample spans more than 40,000 clones, 20% to 30% being singletons. The sequencing sample was made of tumor tissue. These receptor sequences come from a female donor with papillary thyroid cancer or a benign thyroid nodule (not recorded which). Some clones in this sample may be carry-over from other donors' samples.

The chain recombines TRBV5-5 with TRBJ2-6; 9 bases map to TRBD1. Germline assignment: CDR1 SGHKS and CDR2 YYEKEE (reference sequence). The CDR3 totals 16 residues. V lost 5 bases, J lost 2 bases, and 5 bases stayed unmatched. The CDR3: CASRSTGGTGANVLTF. CDR3 coding DNA: TGTGCCAGCAGATCGACAGGGGGTACTGGGGCCAACGTCCTGACTTTC.

A remark on this clone: One end of the junction does not line up with germline, which may come from a read error. The chain has TRBV25-1 and TRBJ2-5, with D perhaps TRBD2 (7 bases). The length of the CDR3 is 14 residues. Germline CDR1 reads MGHDK; CDR2 reads SYGVNS. The CDR3 DNA follows: TGTGCCATCAGTCCTGGCGGGGGCGCCGAGACCCAGTACTTC. This codes for CAISPGGGAETQYF.

A few counts support this clone. A much larger clone sits a single nucleotide away, making a read error possible. In the same sample, other DNA sequences code for this CDR3. The chain recombines TRBV20-1 with TRBJ1-4; D gene ambiguous. Germline loops: CDR1 DFQATT, CDR2 SNEGSKA (reference sequence). Trimming stripped 2 bases from V and 5 bases from J, with 6 bases between. This CDR3 is built from 12 residues. The CDR3 sequence: CSARIRNEKLFF. The CDR3 DNA sequence: TGCAGTGCTAGAATTAGGAATGAAAAACTGTTTTTT.

In this sample, this clone turned up many times. The chain links TRBV20-1 to TRBJ1-2, with D unresolved. In germline, CDR1 is DFQATT, CDR2 SNEGSKA (reference sequence). The CDR3 has 16 residues. Trimming took off 0 bases at V and 1 base at J, with 15 bases between the two ends. This CDR3 reads CSARDQRGQLNYGYTF. The CDR3 DNA follows: TGCAGTGCTAGAGATCAGAGAGGCCAGCTTAACTATGGCTACACCTTC.

V is TRBV28 and J is TRBJ1-1, with TRBD1 matching over 7 bases. CDR3 length: 13 residues. Germline CDR1 is MDHEN and CDR2 is SYDVKM. With 6 bases clipped from V and 4 bases from J, the junction kept 5 bases outside the gene matches. The CDR3 region is CASRTAGGTEAFF. CDR3 nucleotide sequence: TGTGCCAGCAGGACCGCAGGGGGCACTGAAGCTTTCTTT.

This clone was recorded a few times. This chain links TRBV6-5 with TRBJ2-7, with D possibly matching TRBD1 (5 bases). The CDR3 loop spans 16 amino acids. Germline V gene sequence: CDR1 MNHEY, CDR2 SVGAGI. The V gene lost 1 base and the J gene lost 7 bases, with 20 bases spanning the gap. CDR3 amino acids: CASSYYKSAGSFEQYF. CDR3 coding DNA: TGTGCCAGCAGTTACTATAAATCGGCAGGGTCTTTTGAGCAGTACTTC.

V and J are TRBV28 and TRBJ1-3; no firm D call. This CDR3 has 16 residues. In germline, CDR1 is MDHEN, CDR2 SYDVKM. Trimming cost V 4 bases and J 1 base, with 14 bases left between them. The DNA for the CDR3 is TGTGCCAGCAGTTCACAGTTACCGGATTCTGGAAACACCATATATTTT. Protein product: CASSSQLPDSGNTIYF. Full variable domain (missing parts from reference TRBV28 and TRBJ1-3): DVKVTQSSRYLVKRTGEKVFLECVQDMDHENMFWYRQDPGLGLRLIYFSYDVKMKEKGDIPEGYSVSREKKERFSLILESASTNQTSMYLCASSSQLPDSGNTIYFGEGSWLTVV.